The 16 T cell receptor beta chains below were found in one sample sequenced in a study of memory CD4+ T cells and cytomegalovirus serostatus. Single viable CD3+CD4+CD8-CD45RO+ cells were sorted as the memory CD4+ T cells. Clones were sequenced by immunoSEQ multiplex PCR, and TCRdb holds only the in-frame ones, with some missing. The data contain 40,000 to 55,000 clones, under 80% of them singletons. Sequencing used memory CD4+ T cells from blood. The receptor source for this set is an adult in good health and CMV-seronegative.

V usage is TRBV19 and J usage is TRBJ1-1, with TRBD1 identical over 8 bases. Trimming removed 7 bases from V and 5 bases from J; junction bases left unmatched: 12. There are 15 residues in the CDR3. The germline gives CDR1 LNHDA, CDR2 SQIVND (reference sequence). CDR3 in DNA: TGTGCCAGTACCCCCGGGACAGGTAGGGAAACTGAAGCTTTCTTT. As protein: CASTPGTGRETEAFF.

The chain is built from TRBV5-1 and TRBJ2-1; D may be TRBD2 (6 bases). V dropped 5 bases and J dropped 7 bases, with 19 bases sitting between them. CDR3 length equals 15 residues. Germline V gives CDR1 SGHRS, CDR2 YFSETQ. The CDR3 loop reads CASSSGLRGGNEQFF. In nucleotides, the CDR3 is TGCGCCAGCAGTTCCGGACTCCGTGGGGGGAATGAGCAGTTCTTC.

This clone was detected a few times. The chain uses TRBV6-6 and TRBJ1-5; 7 bases line up with TRBD1. V shed 0 bases, J shed 4 bases, and the junction held 3 bases outside the gene matches. The germline gives CDR1 MNHNY, CDR2 SVGAGI (reference sequence). This CDR3 spans 15 amino acids. The CDR3, as DNA: TGTGCCAGCAGTTACTCGGGACAGATAAATCAGCCCCAGCATTTT. Its translation: CASSYSGQINQPQHF.

The J gene is TRBJ2-7, the V gene TRBV9; 10 nucleotides agree with TRBD1. The junction had 8 bases not matched to a gene; V was cut back by 0 bases and J by 2 bases. Germline V gene data show CDR1 as SGDLS and CDR2 as YYNGEE. CDR3 length: 17 residues. The CDR3 protein is CASSVATMGTGAYEQYF. In DNA, the CDR3 is TGTGCCAGCAGCGTAGCTACCATGGGGACAGGGGCCTACGAGCAGTACTTC.

V is TRBV4-1 and J is TRBJ2-5, with no clear D. The V end lost 0 bases, the J end lost 4 bases, and 9 bases lay between the germline ends. The CDR3 spans 14 residues. Germline CDR1 and CDR2: MGHRA and YSYEKL. The CDR3 nucleotides read TGCGCCAGCAGCCAAGATAATAGGGCAGAGACCCAGTACTTC. Translation gives CASSQDNRAETQYF.

The gene calls are TRBV18 and TRBJ2-1; 11 positions agree with TRBD2. The CDR3 loop spans 17 amino acids. CDR1 KGHSH and CDR2 LQKENI come from the germline V gene. V was clipped by 0 bases and J by 7 bases; unmatched bases: 8. CDR3 DNA: TGTGCCAGCTCACCACCCGGGCTAGCGGGAGGAGGGAATGAGCAGTTCTTC. The encoded protein is CASSPPGLAGGGNEQFF.

The chain combines TRBV28 with TRBJ2-3, with 12 bases that match TRBD2. The junction had 12 bases not matched to a gene; V was cut back by 8 bases and J by 0 bases. CDR3 length: 18 residues. CDR1 and CDR2 (germline): MDHEN, SYDVKM. CDR3 sequence: CASHYPTGLAGSTDTQYF. CDR3 DNA sequence: TGTGCCAGCCACTACCCAACGGGACTAGCGGGTAGCACAGATACGCAGTATTTT.

This chain links TRBV6-5 with TRBJ2-7; 11 bases match TRBD2. With V trimmed by 5 bases and J by 4 bases, 7 bases remained unmatched. CDR3 length equals 15 residues. Germline V CDR1 and CDR2: MNHEY, SVGAGI. The CDR3 reads CASSRLAGSEYEQYF. The CDR3 DNA sequence: TGTGCCAGCAGTCGACTAGCGGGATCCGAATACGAGCAGTACTTC.

This chain joins TRBV28 and TRBJ2-7; D is possibly TRBD1 (5 bases). Trimming cost V 3 bases and J 3 bases, with 9 bases left between them. CDR3 length: 13 residues. Germline V lookup: CDR1 MDHEN, CDR2 SYDVKM. Here the CDR3 reads CASSLRQLYEQYF. CDR3 DNA: TGTGCCAGCAGTTTGCGACAGCTCTACGAGCAGTACTTC.

This clone came up a few times. The chain employs TRBV7-9 and TRBJ2-7; 9 nucleotides agree with TRBD1. The CDR3 has 15 residues. V shed 4 bases, J shed 3 bases, and the junction held 7 bases outside the gene matches. Per the germline V gene, CDR1 is SEHNR and CDR2 is FQNEAQ (reference sequence). CDR3 coding DNA: TGTGCCAGCAGCTCCCTGGGACAGGGAAACTACGAGCAGTACTTC. It is translated as CASSSLGQGNYEQYF.

The chain combines TRBV7-9 with TRBJ2-5, with D possibly TRBD2 on 6 matching bases. The V and J ends lost 8 bases and 2 bases respectively, with 9 bases between them. From germline, CDR1 is SEHNR and CDR2 FQNEAQ (reference sequence). The CDR3 loop spans 12 amino acids. The CDR3 coding sequence is TGTGCCAGCTCCGGGAGACAAGAGACCCAGTACTTC. It yields the protein CASSGRQETQYF. Full variable domain (outside the CDR3, taken from reference TRBV7-9 and TRBJ2-5): DTGVSQNPRHKITKRGQNVTFRCDPISEHNRLYWYRQTLGQGPEFLTYFQNEAQLEKSRLLSDRFSAERPKGSFSTLEIQRTEQGDSAMYLCASSGRQETQYFGPGTRLLVL.

The chain is built from TRBV28 and TRBJ2-7; 7 positions agree with TRBD2. Trimming took 5 bases from V and 3 from J; bases not matched to a gene: 7. CDR1 and CDR2 (germline): MDHEN, SYDVKM. This CDR3 is built from 14 residues. The CDR3 coding sequence is TGTGCCAGCAGTCAAGGCGGGAGCGTCTACGAGCAGTACTTC. It translates to CASSQGGSVYEQYF.

In this sample, this clone turned up a few times. The rearrangement joins TRBV7-3 to TRBJ2-1; weak D call: TRBD2 (5 bases). Between the trimmed V and J ends, which lost 2 bases and 4 bases, there was a span of 12 bases. The CDR3 covers 15 residues. Germline assignment: CDR1 SGHTA and CDR2 FQGTGA. The chain's CDR3 is CASSLEASPYNEQFF. The DNA for the CDR3 is TGTGCCAGCAGCTTAGAAGCTAGCCCATACAATGAGCAGTTCTTC.

CDR3 amino acids: CASSHLNTEAFF. The CDR3 DNA reads TGTGCCAGCAGCCATTTGAACACTGAAGCTTTCTTT. The chain links TRBV7-2 to TRBJ1-1; D not certain. This CDR3 is built from 12 residues. Trimming removed 5 bases at V and 0 bases at J, with 4 bases between. CDR1 and CDR2 from the germline V gene are SGHTA and FQGNSA.

This clone was observed once. The V and J genes are TRBV5-1 and TRBJ2-5; possibly TRBD1 for D (5 bases). This CDR3 has 13 residues. From germline, CDR1 is SGHRS and CDR2 YFSETQ. V lost 4 bases to trimming and J lost 0 bases, with 7 bases between them. CDR3 coding DNA: TGCGCCAGCAGCAAACAGGACCAAGAGACCCAGTACTTC. Residues: CASSKQDQETQYF.

The chain joins TRBV6-1 to TRBJ1-5, with D possibly TRBD1 on 5 matching bases. With 3 bases removed from V and 6 bases from J, the gap between germline ends came to 12 bases. This CDR3 is built from 14 residues. Germline CDR1 reads MNHNS; CDR2 reads SASEGT. The DNA for the CDR3 is TGTGCCAGCAGTGAGCATGGGGGTCCTCAGCCCCAGCATTTT. This translates into CASSEHGGPQPQHF.